This T cell receptor (beta chain) was documented in a study of CD8 T cells in ankylosing spondylitis. Study outcomes and limitations: Peripheral blood samples showed relatively rare disease-linked clones, and these clones were CD8+. In ankylosing spondylitis blood, a motif of eight highly homologous TCR beta variants appeared characteristic.

The CDR3 length is 12 residues. Trimming pared 5 bases from V and 11 bases from J, leaving 13 bases between. TCRdb itself ran the 5' RACE reads through MiXCR, one entry per CDR3 protein. The sample yields about 220,000 distinct CDR3 sequences, over 9.5% seen once. There are many counts of this clonotype. Its antigen is not identified. The TCR was taken from a male donor with ankylosing spondylitis or in good health (not recorded which). The specimen sequenced was blood, either unsorted or a sorted T cell fraction (not recorded which). This chain links TRBV12-3 or TRBV12-4 with TRBJ2-4; D is uncertain. The CDR3: CASSLMGWVQYF. DNA of the CDR3: TGTGCCAGCAGTCTTATGGGGTGGGTTCAGTACTTC.